Listed below are T cell receptor beta chains from one sample, sequenced in a study of cytomegalovirus exposure and HLA in healthy donors. Sequenced by immunoSEQ multiplex PCR; TCRdb stores in-frame clones only, minus some. The sample shows approximately 210,000 clones, about 91% of them seen only once. Sequencing input: PBMCs. The receptors derive from a woman aged 18-30 years in good health and CMV-seronegative. The CDR3 runs from the conserved cysteine through the conserved F or W. A D gene is named only where the DNA matches it firmly. Rows may omit the clone size; those that give it use once, few, many or a size class.

clone_size j_call d_call v_call cdr3_aa cdr3_nt
. TRBJ1-5 TRBD1 TRBV30 CAWSSGQDHQPQHF TGTGCCTGGAGTTCAGGACAGGACCATCAGCCCCAGCATTTT
. TRBJ1-1 . TRBV28 CASSLPRGGWNTEAFF TGTGCCAGCAGTTTACCCAGGGGAGGGTGGAACACTGAAGCTTTCTTT
. TRBJ1-2 TRBD1 TRBV30 CAWNRGYHYGYTF TGTGCCTGGAACAGGGGATACCACTATGGCTACACCTTC
. TRBJ2-1 . TRBV19 CASSTSGTRVAYNEQFF TGTGCCAGTAGTACCTCCGGGACAAGGGTCGCCTACAATGAGCAGTTCTTC
. TRBJ2-1 . TRBV29-1 CSVSIPVRAPGNEQFF TGCAGCGTTTCAATTCCGGTGAGGGCCCCCGGCAATGAGCAGTTCTTC
. TRBJ2-7 TRBD1 TRBV5-5 CASSVTGYGEQYF TGTGCCAGCAGCGTGACAGGGTACGGCGAGCAGTACTTC
. TRBJ2-1 . TRBV2 CASGAGTSSNEQFF TGTGCCAGCGGAGCCGGGACATCGAGCAATGAGCAGTTCTTC
. TRBJ2-1 . TRBV7-3 CASSKGGDNEQFF TGTGCCAGCAGCAAAGGGGGGGACAATGAGCAGTTCTTC
. TRBJ1-4 . TRBV27 CASSFQGSGKLFF TGTGCCAGCAGTTTCCAGGGGAGTGGAAAACTGTTTTTT
. TRBJ2-5 TRBD2 TRBV4-1 CASSPGLAGGETQYF TGCGCCAGCAGCCCGGGACTAGCAGGGGGAGAGACCCAGTACTTC
. TRBJ2-7 TRBD1 TRBV28 CASSLGIGQGTYEQYF TGTGCCAGCAGTCTCGGCATCGGACAGGGGACCTACGAGCAGTACTTC
. TRBJ1-4 TRBD1 TRBV28 CASSYPTGSREKLFF TGTGCCAGCAGTTACCCGACAGGGTCGAGGGAAAAACTGTTTTTT
. TRBJ1-1 TRBD1 TRBV29-1 CSVEEGFGQGMGNTEAFF TGCAGCGTTGAAGAGGGTTTCGGACAGGGGATGGGGAACACTGAAGCTTTCTTT
. TRBJ2-7 . TRBV4-2 CASSQGGAYEQYF TGTGCCAGCAGCCAAGGGGGGGCCTACGAGCAGTACTTC
many TRBJ2-7 TRBD1 TRBV6-1 CASSEEGTGSYEQYF TGTGCCAGCAGTGAAGAAGGGACAGGCTCCTACGAGCAGTACTTC
. TRBJ1-1 . TRBV7-9 CASSLSPEGEAFF TGTGCCAGCAGCTTATCTCCGGAGGGTGAAGCTTTCTTT
. TRBJ1-2 . TRBV7-9 CASSLAPWSGYRRPYGYTF TGTGCCAGCAGCTTAGCGCCATGGTCAGGGTACCGACGGCCCTATGGCTACACCTTC
. TRBJ1-3 . TRBV15 CATSRGSGNTIYF TGTGCCACCAGTCGGGGGAGCGGAAACACCATATATTTT
once TRBJ2-1 TRBD2 TRBV7-2 CASSSGLAPNEQFF TGTGCCAGCAGCTCCGGACTAGCGCCGAATGAGCAGTTCTTC
. TRBJ2-7 . TRBV21-1 CASSIQRQVIYEQYF TGTGCCAGCAGCATCCAGAGACAGGTTATCTACGAGCAGTACTTC
. TRBJ2-1 . TRBV21-1 CASSSSGTGKDNEQFF TGTGCCAGCAGCTCCTCCGGGACAGGGAAGGATAATGAGCAGTTCTTC
. TRBJ2-1 . TRBV5-1 CASSLTDQTTGEQFF TGCGCCAGCAGCTTGACAGATCAAACAACAGGTGAGCAGTTCTTC
. TRBJ2-1 . TRBV27 CASSLEEATNEQFF TGTGCCAGCAGTTTAGAGGAGGCCACCAATGAGCAGTTCTTC
. TRBJ2-7 TRBD2 TRBV11-2 CASSPLREGPYEQYF TGTGCCAGCAGCCCCTTGAGGGAGGGCCCCTACGAGCAGTACTTC
. TRBJ2-1 . TRBV7-9 CALGAYNEQFF TGTGCCCTAGGGGCCTACAATGAGCAGTTCTTC
. TRBJ2-7 . TRBV11-3 CASSLSNSYEQYF TGTGCCAGCAGCTTAAGCAACTCCTACGAGCAGTACTTC
. TRBJ2-2 . TRBV7-9 CASSPVQGVWTGELFF TGTGCCAGCAGCCCCGTTCAAGGGGTATGGACCGGGGAGCTGTTTTTT
. TRBJ2-1 TRBD2 TRBV6-4 CASSALAGEGNEQFF TGTGCCAGCAGTGCACTAGCGGGAGAAGGCAATGAGCAGTTCTTC
. TRBJ2-7 . TRBV13 CASSLGLDRYEQYF TGTGCCAGCAGCTTGGGACTCGATCGCTACGAGCAGTACTTC
. TRBJ1-2 TRBD1 TRBV6-1 CASRGTGGLGGYTF TGTGCCAGCAGGGGGACAGGGGGCCTGGGCGGCTACACCTTC
. TRBJ2-3 TRBD2 TRBV5-1 CASSREGAGDTQYF TGCGCCAGCAGCCGGGAGGGTGCTGGAGATACGCAGTATTTT
once TRBJ2-1 . TRBV6-4 CASSDNSGDYNEQFF TGTGCCAGCAGTGATAATAGCGGAGACTACAATGAGCAGTTCTTC
once TRBJ2-2 . TRBV5-1 CASSFIRGTHTGELFF TGCGCCAGCAGCTTCATCCGGGGAACACACACCGGGGAGCTGTTTTTT
. TRBJ2-7 . TRBV2 CASSKDGISSYEQYF TGTGCCAGCAGCAAGGACGGGATCTCTTCCTACGAGCAGTACTTC
. TRBJ1-1 . TRBV11-2 CASSYRVGTEAFF TGTGCCAGCAGCTACAGGGTTGGCACTGAAGCTTTCTTT
. TRBJ2-7 TRBD1 TRBV7-3 CASSEGGTGKSYEQYF TGTGCCAGCAGCGAAGGGGGGACAGGTAAATCCTACGAGCAGTACTTC
. TRBJ2-1 . TRBV7-2 CASSLVGGEQFF TGTGCCAGCAGCTTAGTCGGCGGGGAGCAGTTCTTC
once TRBJ2-7 TRBD1 TRBV9 CASSETGTGGFYEQYF TGTGCCAGCAGCGAAACCGGGACAGGGGGTTTTTACGAGCAGTACTTC
. TRBJ2-7 . TRBV15 CATSSDRSYEQYF TGTGCCACCAGCAGTGACAGGTCCTACGAGCAGTACTTC
. TRBJ1-2 TRBD1 TRBV23-1 CASSRGFRDRDYGYTF TGCGCCAGCAGTAGGGGATTCCGGGACAGGGACTATGGCTACACCTTC
. TRBJ2-5 TRBD2 TRBV4-1 CASSQEELAGGETQYF TGCGCCAGCAGCCAAGAGGAACTAGCGGGAGGAGAGACCCAGTACTTC
. TRBJ2-7 . TRBV28 CAIGGGPEQYF TGTGCCATCGGGGGAGGTCCCGAGCAGTACTTC
. TRBJ2-7 TRBD1 TRBV28 CASSSWDSPSEQYF TGTGCCAGCAGTTCCTGGGACAGCCCATCCGAGCAGTACTTC
. TRBJ2-1 . TRBV21-1 CASSPLGLAGGTNEQFF TGTGCCAGCAGCCCCCTGGGACTAGCGGGAGGAACCAATGAGCAGTTCTTC
. TRBJ2-3 TRBD2 TRBV9 CASTFSGSSGDTQYF TGTGCCAGCACCTTTAGCGGGAGTTCAGGAGATACGCAGTATTTT
. TRBJ2-7 TRBD2 TRBV10-3 CAISPGTSIIYEQYF TGTGCCATCAGCCCCGGGACTAGCATTATCTACGAGCAGTACTTC
. TRBJ2-1 TRBD2 TRBV29-1 CSWGSGTWSDEQFF TGCAGCTGGGGTAGCGGGACCTGGAGCGATGAGCAGTTCTTC
. TRBJ1-5 TRBD1 TRBV28 CASGSTGGEPQHF TGTGCCAGCGGATCCACAGGGGGGGAGCCCCAGCATTTT
. TRBJ2-6 TRBD1 TRBV2 CASIMSGGSGANVLTF TGTGCCAGCATTATGTCAGGGGGCTCTGGGGCCAACGTCCTGACTTTC
once TRBJ2-7 TRBD2 TRBV27 CASSSGLARPRAYEQYF TGTGCCAGCAGTTCGGGACTAGCGAGACCCAGGGCCTACGAGCAGTACTTC
. TRBJ2-1 TRBD2 TRBV30 CAWSGGLAEMYNEQFF TGTGCCTGGAGTGGGGGACTAGCGGAGATGTACAATGAGCAGTTCTTC